The T cell receptor beta chain described here comes from a study of cytomegalovirus exposure and HLA in healthy donors. CDR1 and CDR2 from the germline V gene are MNHEY and SMNVEV (reference sequence). The CDR3 is made up of 13 amino acids. V was cut by 5 bases and J by 0 bases, with 6 bases left in between. PCR amplification relied on 60 Vbeta primers (plus 13 Jbeta primers). Sequencing was performed with immunoSEQ multiplex PCR; in TCRdb, only in-frame clones are kept and a portion is missing. The data show about 86,000 clones, around 78% seen once. Study conclusions and caveats: Donors were assumed by presence/absence analyses to have roughly uniform sequencing depth.

Comments on this clone: Its cognate antigen is unknown.

This TCR came from a male donor in good health and CMV-seropositive. The chain joins TRBV27 to TRBJ2-3; no firm D call. Sequenced material: PBMCs. The CDR3 DNA reads TGTGCCAGCAGTACCTACAGCACAGATACGCAGTATTTT. Amino acid sequence: CASSTYSTDTQYF.